The rows below give T cell receptor beta chains drawn from one sample of a study of blood T cells in healthy people across ages. TCRdb re-derived calls from the 5' RACE reads in MiXCR, one entry per CDR3 protein. The sample consists of 650,000 to 700,000 distinct CDR3 sequences, about 51% of them appearing once. The sequenced sample was blood. All receptors derive from a woman aged 80 or over in good health. The CDR3 runs from the conserved cysteine through the conserved F or W. D genes are given only for firm matches. Expanded clones get a size class; other rows say once, few or many, or leave the size out.

v_call	cdr3_length	j_call	clone_size	d_call	cdr3_aa	cdr3_nt
TRBV20-1	19	TRBJ2-7	NA	TRBD2	CSARAGSWGLAGRSYEQYF	TGCAGTGCCCGGGCGGGATCCTGGGGACTAGCGGGCCGCTCCTACGAGCAGTACTTC
TRBV7-2	14	TRBJ2-5	NA	NA	CASSTRQIQETQYF	TGTGCCAGCAGCACCCGGCAGATCCAAGAGACCCAGTACTTC
TRBV7-2	14	TRBJ1-5	NA	NA	CASSLADSNQPQHF	TGTGCCAGCAGCCTCGCGGACAGCAATCAGCCCCAGCATTTT
TRBV20-1	13	TRBJ2-5	NA	NA	CSASQTRGNVQYF	TGCAGTGCTAGCCAAACCCGGGGGAACGTCCAGTACTTC
TRBV6-6	16	TRBJ2-4	NA	NA	CASSYSSEEAKNIQYF	TGTGCCAGCAGTTACTCGAGTGAAGAAGCCAAAAACATTCAGTACTTC
TRBV27	13	TRBJ2-7	NA	NA	CASSVTYSYEQYF	TGTGCCAGCAGTGTAACCTACTCCTACGAGCAGTACTTC
TRBV7-2	14	TRBJ2-1	few	NA	CASSLLPAYNEQFF	TGTGCCAGCAGCCTCCTACCCGCCTACAATGAGCAGTTCTTC
TRBV5-1	12	TRBJ2-1	few	NA	CASQGGGNEQFF	TGCGCCAGCCAGGGGGGGGGTAATGAGCAGTTCTTC
TRBV6-1	13	TRBJ2-7	once	NA	CASSHDQLREQYF	TGTGCCAGCAGCCACGACCAGTTACGAGAGCAGTACTTC
TRBV21-1	16	TRBJ2-3	NA	NA	CASSKVGRDSTDTQYF	TGTGCCAGCAGCAAAGTGGGGCGCGACAGCACAGATACGCAGTATTTT
TRBV29-1	15	TRBJ2-5	NA	TRBD1	CSVEPERGRGETQYF	TGCAGCGTTGAGCCCGAAAGGGGGCGCGGGGAGACCCAGTACTTC
TRBV18	17	TRBJ2-7	once	TRBD2	CASSPGLAGHTPYEQYF	TGTGCCAGCTCACCGGGACTAGCGGGTCACACGCCCTACGAGCAGTACTTC
TRBV4-2	14	TRBJ2-7	many	TRBD2	CASSQEGTSGRQYF	TGTGCCAGCAGCCAAGAGGGGACTAGCGGGAGGCAGTACTTC
TRBV20-1	16	TRBJ1-5	few	NA	CSARFETPGRNQPQHF	TGCAGTGCTAGATTTGAGACCCCTGGGCGCAATCAGCCCCAGCATTTT
TRBV29-1	11	TRBJ2-2	NA	NA	CSARTTGELFF	TGCAGCGCCCGGACGACCGGGGAGCTGTTTTTT
TRBV20-1	15	TRBJ1-5	few	NA	CSARDWAGGDQPQHF	TGCAGTGCTAGAGATTGGGCGGGGGGCGATCAGCCCCAGCATTTT
TRBV5-1	14	TRBJ2-3	many	NA	CASSLDRTTDTQYF	TGCGCCAGCAGCTTGGATCGGACCACAGATACGCAGTATTTT
TRBV28	14	TRBJ2-7	NA	TRBD2	CASGSGGATYEQYF	TGTGCCAGCGGCAGCGGGGGGGCTACCTACGAGCAGTACTTC
TRBV29-1	17	TRBJ2-3	NA	TRBD1	CSVARTGGVRMTDTQYF	TGCAGCGTTGCTCGGACAGGGGGAGTTCGGATGACAGATACGCAGTATTTT
TRBV4-2	16	TRBJ2-7	NA	TRBD2	CASSQLKAGGSDEQYF	TGTGCCAGCAGCCAGCTGAAAGCGGGAGGTTCAGACGAGCAGTACTTC
TRBV5-1	15	TRBJ1-4	NA	NA	CASSLAAAANEKLFF	TGCGCCAGCAGCTTGGCGGCAGCAGCTAATGAAAAACTGTTTTTT
TRBV10-3	12	TRBJ2-7	many	NA	CAISESSIGQYF	TGTGCCATCAGTGAGTCGTCGATTGGGCAGTACTTC
TRBV10-3	13	TRBJ1-4	once	NA	CAISGGVNEKLFF	TGTGCCATCAGTGGTGGCGTGAATGAAAAACTGTTTTTT